This T cell receptor beta chain was found in a study of CD8+CD57+ T cells in acquired aplastic anemia. Study overall: 3.2 ug was the average amount of DNA from sorted CD4+ and CD8+ cells. Study observations and caveats: For CD8+ Simpson's diversity, patients and controls showed no significant difference.

An expansion of CD8+CD57+ cells by flow cytometry had been shown in patients chosen for sequencing. Blood samples were obtained from patients who had received no prior therapy. Template material for TCR beta VDJ and CDR3 profiling consisted of genomic DNA. From the reads, TCRdb called clonotypes with MiXCR, one entry per CDR3 protein. Seen here are over 150,000 distinct CDR3 sequences, about 70% observed once, and the top ten hold 35% to 50%. Comments on this clonotype: Its antigen is not known.

Germline-derived CDR1 and CDR2 are SNHLY and FYNNEI. V was shortened by 5 bases and J by 0 bases, with 19 bases between the two germline ends. This CDR3 region has 17 residues. What was sequenced was sorted CD4+, CD8+, or CD8+CD57+ T cells (not recorded which) from PBMCs. The sequence derives from a human donor with aplastic anemia. The chain employs TRBV2 and TRBJ1-1, with D uncertain. The CDR3: CASSPVPPRVMNTEAFF. The CDR3 DNA reads TGTGCCAGCAGTCCCGTTCCTCCCAGAGTCATGAACACTGAAGCTTTCTTT.